One TCR beta chain is described in this entry. The antigen remains unidentified. Clones were sequenced by immunoSEQ multiplex PCR, and TCRdb holds only the in-frame ones, with some missing. The repertoire holds approximately 70,000 clones, with around 84% as singletons. The sample belongs to a study of T cell responses to AZD1222 COVID-19 vaccine. Overall study results and limits: Repertoires were collected only later (after the peak T cell response had occurred). Regions 160-218 and 743-854 dominated among vaccine-associated CD4 TCRs spanning spike. Nearly half of the spike-specific TCRs reportedly recognize variant regions that carry no mutations. Females outnumbered males among donors, who were mostly white British; clonal diversity was possibly underestimated.

CDR1 and CDR2 from the germline V gene are SGHTA and FQGTGA. V lost 3 bases to trimming and J lost 10 bases, with 13 bases between them. This CDR3 is 14 amino acids long. This receptor was obtained from an adult in good health. V gene TRBV7-3 combines with J gene TRBJ1-6; TRBD1 might be the D (6 bases). The material sequenced was peripheral blood, taken on day 0 of AZD1222 vaccination. The CDR3 reads CASSFGGDGSPLHF. The CDR3 DNA follows: TGTGCCAGCAGCTTTGGGGGCGATGGATCACCCCTCCACTTT.